This entry lists 28 T cell receptor beta chains sequenced from one sample in a study of blood T cells in healthy people across ages (dated by TCRdb to 2015 to 2017). Library creation used 5' RACE. TCRdb records Illumina HiSeq 2500 as the sequencer. A second roughly 6 to 12 cycle PCR used a sample-barcoded 5' primer and a J-beta primer mix. The public reads were quality trimmed at Q25 with fastp and then assembled into clones with MiXCR by TCRdb, keeping productive beta chains. Merged by CDR3 protein, the rows form single entries marked with the most common genes and DNA. The sample includes some 900,000 distinct CDR3 sequences, with 40% to 60% observed a single time. The ten biggest clones cover 13% of the sample. Material for sequencing was blood. These receptors came from a young man in good health.

The chain is built from TRBV28 and TRBJ1-5; D gene ambiguous. V lost 7 bases and J 3 bases, leaving 10 bases between the germline ends. CDR1 is MDHEN and CDR2 is SYDVKM in the germline V gene. The CDR3 length is 13 residues. CDR3 region: CASKSNPNQPQHF. In DNA form, the CDR3 reads TGTGCCAGCAAAAGCAATCCCAATCAGCCCCAGCATTTT.

CDR3 DNA sequence: TGCAGTGCCACAGCCGGCCCGACAGATACGCAGTATTTT. Translation gives CSATAGPTDTQYF. J is TRBJ2-3 and V is TRBV20-1; D not certain. Trimming took off 6 bases at V and 3 bases at J, with 13 bases between the two ends. Germline loops: CDR1 DFQATT, CDR2 SNEGSKA (reference sequence). CDR3 size: 13 residues.

V and J are TRBV29-1 and TRBJ2-7; D gene uncertain. The CDR3 is made up of 12 amino acids. Trimming stripped 4 bases from V and 5 bases from J, with 12 bases between. Germline loops: CDR1 SQVTM, CDR2 ANQGSEA. As DNA, the CDR3 is TGCAGCGTTGGAGCTTCTTTTAACGAGCAGTACTTC. It yields the protein CSVGASFNEQYF.

This clonotype was picked up a small number of times. The chain couples TRBV4-1 to TRBJ1-5; D gene uncertain. Per the germline V gene, CDR1 is MGHRA and CDR2 is YSYEKL. The CDR3 has 15 amino acids. Between the trimmed V and J ends, which lost 0 bases and 5 bases, there was a span of 11 bases. CDR3 loop: CASSQDFTADQPQHF. The CDR3 DNA reads TGCGCCAGCAGCCAAGATTTCACAGCCGATCAGCCCCAGCATTTT.

The chain carries TRBV28 and TRBJ2-7; perhaps TRBD1 as D (6 bases). V was cut by 6 bases and J by 0 bases, with 12 bases left in between. The germline V gene encodes CDR1 MDHEN and CDR2 SYDVKM. The CDR3 spans 14 residues. Written as DNA, the CDR3 is TGTGCCAGCAGGTCCCCACAGGGCTCCTACGAGCAGTACTTC. Amino acids: CASRSPQGSYEQYF. Using reference TRBV28 and TRBJ2-7 for the parts outside the CDR3, the full variable domain is DVKVTQSSRYLVKRTGEKVFLECVQDMDHENMFWYRQDPGLGLRLIYFSYDVKMKEKGDIPEGYSVSREKKERFSLILESASTNQTSMYLCASRSPQGSYEQYFGPGTRLTVT.

This sequence joins TRBV4-1 and TRBJ2-3, with D perhaps matching TRBD2 (5 bases). Germline CDR1 is MGHRA and CDR2 is YSYEKL. This CDR3 is built from 15 residues. V was cut by 4 bases and J by 0 bases, with 11 bases left in between. Here the CDR3 DNA reads TGCGCCAGCAGCCGAGGAGCGGAGAGCACAGATACGCAGTATTTT. Translation gives CASSRGAESTDTQYF.

The CDR3 spells CASSEAGGGEAFF. CDR3 coding DNA: TGTGCCAGCAGTGAAGCGGGGGGCGGCGAAGCTTTCTTT. This rearrangement joins TRBV6-1 to TRBJ1-1; D possibly corresponds to TRBD1 (6 bases). The CDR3 consists of 13 residues. V was pared by 0 bases and J by 8 bases, with 10 bases between. Germline CDR1 reads MNHNS; CDR2 reads SASEGT.

CDR3 sequence: CSSGTENTGELFF. The CDR3 region has the DNA TGCAGCTCCGGGACAGAAAACACCGGGGAGCTGTTTTTT. The gene calls are TRBV29-1 and TRBJ2-2, with 7 bases identical to TRBD1. The CDR3 has 13 amino acids. V lost 8 bases to trimming and J lost 2 bases; unmatched junction nucleotides: 5. Germline values: CDR1 SQVTM, CDR2 ANQGSEA.

The chain employs TRBV29-1 and TRBJ2-4; D might be TRBD2 (5 bases). The end of the DNA fits TRBJ2-7 better, so the J call may be wrong. Looked up from germline, CDR1 is SQVTM and CDR2 is ANQGSEA. The CDR3 runs 13 residues. The CDR3 DNA sequence: TGCAGCGTTGTAGGACTGCTTAGCTACGAGCAGTACTTC. Encoded protein: CSVVGLLSYEQYF.

The chain is built from TRBV7-2 and TRBJ2-7, with D possibly being TRBD1 (7 bases). The CDR3 spans 17 residues. Trimming pared 1 base from V and 2 bases from J, leaving 18 bases between. Germline V gene data show CDR1 as SGHTA and CDR2 as FQGNSA. CDR3 loop: CASSLVVGGTGAYEQYF. In nucleotides, the CDR3 is TGTGCCAGCAGCTTAGTTGTCGGGGGAACAGGGGCCTACGAGCAGTACTTC.

The chain recombines TRBV5-1 with TRBJ1-2, with D possibly being TRBD1 (5 bases). CDR1 is SGHRS and CDR2 is YFSETQ in the germline V gene. The CDR3 extends over 14 amino acids. Between the trimmed V and J ends, which lost 5 bases and 1 base, there was a span of 12 bases. The CDR3 here is CASSSGLVNYGYTF. The CDR3 coding sequence is TGCGCCAGCAGTTCAGGGTTGGTTAACTATGGCTACACCTTC.

The CDR3 DNA sequence: TGTGCCATCAGTGAGTCCGGGACTAGCACAGATACGCAGTATTTT. Translated: CAISESGTSTDTQYF. This chain connects TRBV10-3 to TRBJ2-3, with a weak D call TRBD2 (6 bases). This CDR3 is 15 amino acids long. Germline V gene lookup returns CDR1 ENHRY and CDR2 SYGVKD. V lost 0 bases and J 0 bases, leaving 7 bases between the germline ends.

CDR3 region: CASSLATSGPQETQYF. DNA of the CDR3: TGCGCCAGCAGCTTGGCGACTAGCGGACCCCAAGAGACCCAGTACTTC. The chain carries TRBV5-1 and TRBJ2-5; 9 nucleotides align to TRBD2. V gave up 0 bases and J gave up 1 base; unmatched junction bases: 4. The CDR3 is 16 residues long. Germline-derived CDR1 and CDR2 are SGHRS and YFSETQ.

The chain has TRBV10-3 and TRBJ2-2; 11 nucleotides line up with TRBD2. The trim removed 7 bases at V and 4 bases at J, leaving 8 bases unmatched. This CDR3 has 16 residues. Germline values: CDR1 ENHRY, CDR2 SYGVKD. The CDR3 bases are TGTGCCATCACAAGTCCGGGACTAGCGGCCACCGGGGAGCTGTTTTTT. This gives the protein CAITSPGLAATGELFF.

The CDR3 sequence is CASSEARQLNYGYTF. The CDR3 region has the DNA TGTGCCAGCAGTGAAGCTCGGCAGCTAAACTATGGCTACACCTTC. The J gene is TRBJ1-2, the V gene TRBV25-1; D unresolved. This CDR3 has 15 residues. CDR1 is MGHDK, CDR2 SYGVNS, per germline. V lost 2 bases and J lost 2, with 12 bases in between.

V and J are TRBV3-1 and TRBJ2-7, with D unclear. Per germline, CDR1 LGHDT and CDR2 YNNKEL (reference sequence). The CDR3 consists of 14 residues. The ends were cut back, 5 bases at V and 0 bases at J, with 11 bases in the middle. The CDR3 DNA reads as TGTGCCAGCAGCTACCGGACGGCCTCCTACGAGCAGTACTTC. It codes for CASSYRTASYEQYF.

The J gene is TRBJ2-7, the V gene TRBV28; TRBD1 matches at 7 bases. With the DNA end fitting TRBJ2-5 better, the J assignment may be wrong. CDR1 is MDHEN, CDR2 SYDVKM, per germline. This CDR3 is built from 13 residues. The DNA for the CDR3 is TGTGCCAGCAGGCGACAGGGAAAAGAGACCCAGTACTTC. Translating gives CASRRQGKETQYF.

This clonotype was seen just once. The V and J genes are TRBV27 and TRBJ1-5; no firm D call. Trimming took 8 bases from V and 5 from J, leaving 13 bases between them. The CDR3 has 13 residues. Germline values: CDR1 MNHEY, CDR2 SMNVEV (reference sequence). As DNA, the CDR3 is TGTGCCAGCGCCTGGGGAAAGGATCAGCCCCAGCATTTT. This gives the protein CASAWGKDQPQHF.

This sequence joins TRBV6-5 and TRBJ1-6, with a weak D call TRBD1 (6 bases). V was trimmed by 2 bases and J by 17 bases, leaving 10 bases between them. The germline gives CDR1 MNHEY, CDR2 SVGAGI. The CDR3 consists of 11 residues. The CDR3 DNA is TGTGCCAGCAGTTACGGGGGCCGCGTCCACTTT. This codes for CASSYGGRVHF.

This sequence joins TRBV20-1 and TRBJ2-1; 8 bases align to TRBD2. In germline, CDR1 is DFQATT, CDR2 SNEGSKA (reference sequence). The CDR3 extends over 15 amino acids. The junction had 13 bases not matched to a gene; V was cut back by 3 bases and J by 9 bases. CDR3 residues: CSASPLGGGRGEQFF. The CDR3 bases are TGCAGTGCTAGCCCTCTGGGCGGGGGGAGGGGTGAGCAGTTCTTC.

This sequence joins TRBV6-5 and TRBJ2-3, with TRBD2 as a possible D gene (5 bases). CDR3 length equals 17 residues. Germline V lookup: CDR1 MNHEY, CDR2 SVGAGI. V lost 6 bases to trimming and J lost 0 bases, with 19 bases between them. The CDR3 DNA sequence: TGTGCCAGCAGAGATCGAGGACTGCAGATTAGCACAGATACGCAGTATTTT. As protein: CASRDRGLQISTDTQYF.

This clonotype was seen a few times. J is TRBJ2-7 and V is TRBV7-2; a possible D gene is TRBD2 (6 bases). Germline CDR1 is SGHTA and CDR2 is FQGNSA. The CDR3 has 13 residues. The V and J ends lost 2 bases and 3 bases respectively, with 8 bases between them. The CDR3 bases are TGTGCCAGCAGCTTACAGGGACTCTACGAGCAGTACTTC. Translating gives CASSLQGLYEQYF.

Only a few counts were recorded for this clonotype. The chain recombines TRBV28 with TRBJ2-7, with D perhaps matching TRBD1 (6 bases). V dropped 5 bases and J dropped 2 bases, with 16 bases sitting between them. The CDR3 runs 15 residues. Germline V CDR1 and CDR2: MDHEN, SYDVKM. Written as DNA, the CDR3 is TGTGCCAGCAGTCCTCACCAGGACAGAACCTACGAGCAGTACTTC. Translation: CASSPHQDRTYEQYF.

The chain carries TRBV5-1 and TRBJ2-1, with TRBD2 matching 9 bases. V lost 0 bases and J lost 8; bases outside the gene matches: 3. Germline V gene sequence: CDR1 SGHRS, CDR2 YFSETQ. The CDR3 extends over 14 amino acids. CDR3 in amino acids: CASSLARGGHEQFF. In nucleotides, the CDR3 is TGCGCCAGCAGCTTGGCGCGGGGGGGCCATGAGCAGTTCTTC. Full variable domain (remainder filled in from reference TRBV5-1 and TRBJ2-1): KAGVTQTPRYLIKTRGQQVTLSCSPISGHRSVSWYQQTPGQGLQFLFEYFSETQRNKGNFPGRFSGRQFSNSRSEMNVSTLELGDSALYLCASSLARGGHEQFFGPGTRLTVL.

This clonotype was detected a few times. This rearrangement joins TRBV5-1 to TRBJ2-7; TRBD1 agrees at 8 bases. From germline, CDR1 is SGHRS and CDR2 YFSETQ. The V segment lost 1 base and the J segment 2 bases; nucleotides outside the gene matches: 5. The CDR3 is 15 residues long. The CDR3 here is CASSLYSGQAYEQYF. The CDR3 nucleotides are TGCGCCAGCAGCTTGTACTCGGGACAGGCCTACGAGCAGTACTTC.

Points on this clonotype: At one boundary the junction diverges from the germline segment, which might be a read error. The chain is built from TRBV11-3 and TRBJ2-1; D not certain. The germline V gene encodes CDR1 SGHNT and CDR2 YENEEA. The CDR3 consists of 11 residues. Written as DNA, the CDR3 is TGTGCCACCAGCTTTCGGAATGAGCAGTTCTTC. Its translation is CATSFRNEQFF.

Worth noting for this clonotype: An end of the junction differs from the germline gene, which may be a read error. The chain joins TRBV20-1 to TRBJ2-7; 11 nucleotides match TRBD1. The length of the CDR3 is 14 residues. Germline V gives CDR1 DFQATT, CDR2 SNEGSKA (reference sequence). The CDR3 DNA sequence: TGCAGTGCCCTACGCGGGACAGGGGGTTACGGGCAGTACTTC. Protein: CSALRGTGGYGQYF.

This clonotype is a singleton in its sample. Germline is not matched at one junction end, which may reflect a read error. The chain joins TRBV6-6 to TRBJ1-2, with 10 bases aligning to TRBD1. The CDR3 sequence is 15 residues long. Per the germline V gene, CDR1 is MNHNY and CDR2 is SVGAGI (reference sequence). In DNA form, the CDR3 reads TGTGTCAGCAGTTACGCCTGGGACAGGGGAATGGACTACACCTTC. It translates to CVSSYAWDRGMDYTF.